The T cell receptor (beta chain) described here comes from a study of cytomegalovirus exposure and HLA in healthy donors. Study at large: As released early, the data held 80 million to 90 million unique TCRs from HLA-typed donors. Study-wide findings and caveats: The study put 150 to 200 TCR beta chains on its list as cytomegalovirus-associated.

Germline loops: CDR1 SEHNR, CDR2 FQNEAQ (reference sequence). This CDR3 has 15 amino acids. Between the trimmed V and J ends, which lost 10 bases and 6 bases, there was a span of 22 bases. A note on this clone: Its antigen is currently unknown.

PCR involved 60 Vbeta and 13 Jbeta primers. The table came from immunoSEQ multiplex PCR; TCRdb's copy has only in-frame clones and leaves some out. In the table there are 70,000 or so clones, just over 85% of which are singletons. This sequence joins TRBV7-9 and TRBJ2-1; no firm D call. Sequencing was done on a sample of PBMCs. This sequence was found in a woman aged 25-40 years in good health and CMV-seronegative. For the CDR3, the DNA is TGTGCCACCGTTTTTGTCTGGCGGAGCCCCAATGAGCAGTTCTTC. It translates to CATVFVWRSPNEQFF.